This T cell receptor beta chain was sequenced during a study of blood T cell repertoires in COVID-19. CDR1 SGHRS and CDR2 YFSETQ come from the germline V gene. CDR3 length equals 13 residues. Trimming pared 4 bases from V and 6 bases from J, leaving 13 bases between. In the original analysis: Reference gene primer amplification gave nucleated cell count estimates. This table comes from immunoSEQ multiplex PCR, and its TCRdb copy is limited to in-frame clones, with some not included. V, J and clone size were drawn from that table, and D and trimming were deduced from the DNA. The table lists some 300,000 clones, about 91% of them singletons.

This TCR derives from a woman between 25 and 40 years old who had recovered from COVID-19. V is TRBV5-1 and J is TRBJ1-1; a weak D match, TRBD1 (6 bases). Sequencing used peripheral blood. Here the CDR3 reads CASSEDSTSEAFF. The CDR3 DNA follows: TGCGCCAGCAGCGAGGACAGCACCTCTGAAGCTTTCTTT.